The entry that follows covers one TCR beta chain sequence. The antigen remains unidentified. This sample was taken from a study of T cell responses to AZD1222 COVID-19 vaccine. Findings and caveats of the study: Reportedly, nearly half the spike-specific TCRs target unmutated variant regions. Researchers took repertoire samples only after the peak T cell response had come.

J lost 4 bases, V lost 4 bases, and 13 bases had no gene match. Germline CDR1 SGDLS, CDR2 YYNGEE. This CDR3 region has 16 residues. TCRdb keeps only in-frame clones here, not all; method: immunoSEQ multiplex PCR. This sample has some 150,000 clones, with less than 95% found just once. The rearrangement joins TRBV9 to TRBJ1-2, with 7 bases matching TRBD1. This receptor was obtained from an adult in good health. This specimen was peripheral blood, taken on day 0 of AZD1222 vaccination. The CDR3 spells CASSSSSQGVGYGYTF. Written as DNA, the CDR3 is TGTGCCAGCAGCTCCTCATCTCAGGGGGTTGGCTATGGCTACACCTTC. The complete variable domain, with remaining parts taken from reference TRBV9 and TRBJ1-2, reads DSGVTQTPKHLITATGQRVTLRCSPRSGDLSVYWYQQSLDQGLQFLIQYYNGEERAKGNILERFSAQQFPDLHSELNLSSLELGDSALYFCASSSSSQGVGYGYTFGSGTRLTVV.